The 9 T cell receptor beta chains given below trace back to one sample, sequenced in a study of neoadjuvant anti-PD-1 for oral cavity cancer. Profiling relied on immunoSEQ multiplex PCR, and the TCRdb table lists in-frame clones only, not all of them. Here the sample spans roughly 18,000 clones, roughly 70% being singletons. The sequenced sample was PBMCs, obtained before nivolumab (anti-PD-1) treatment. These receptor sequences come from a person between 40 and 85 years old with oral cavity squamous cell carcinoma.

This clone was detected only a few times. The chain carries TRBV10-3 and TRBJ2-4; D is undetermined. V was shortened by 3 bases and J by 1 base, with 7 bases between the two germline ends. The CDR3 has 14 residues. CDR1 is ENHRY and CDR2 is SYGVKD in the germline V gene. In DNA form, the CDR3 reads TGTGCCATCAGTGAAGGTGTGGCCAAAAACATTCAGTACTTC. Protein product: CAISEGVAKNIQYF.

The genes are TRBV27 and TRBJ1-5; unclear D gene. Trimming removed 7 bases at V and 7 bases at J, with 17 bases between. The CDR3 is made up of 14 amino acids. Germline V gives CDR1 MNHEY, CDR2 SMNVEV (reference sequence). CDR3 in amino acids: CASTTWAGGQPQHF. In DNA, the CDR3 is TGTGCCAGCACCACTTGGGCAGGTGGGCAGCCCCAGCATTTT.

This rearrangement joins TRBV28 to TRBJ1-5; D remains unclear. The ends were cut back, 2 bases at V and 0 bases at J, with 5 bases in the middle. The CDR3 is 14 amino acids. Germline CDR1 and CDR2: MDHEN and SYDVKM. The CDR3 loop is CASSLPNSNQPQHF. In nucleotides, the CDR3 is TGTGCCAGCAGTTTACCGAATAGCAATCAGCCCCAGCATTTT.

The chain links TRBV5-1 to TRBJ2-7; D tentatively fits TRBD1 or TRBD2 (6 bases each). CDR3 length: 12 amino acids. V lost 3 bases and J lost 6, with 10 bases in between. Germline V gene lookup returns CDR1 SGHRS and CDR2 YFSETQ. CDR3: CASSSQGGEQYF. For the CDR3, the DNA is TGCGCCAGCAGCTCACAGGGAGGCGAGCAGTACTTC.

The chain joins TRBV25-1 to TRBJ2-3; D not certain. Germline V lookup: CDR1 MGHDK, CDR2 SYGVNS. The CDR3 has 14 amino acids. V was shortened by 5 bases and J by 0 bases, with 9 bases between the two germline ends. The CDR3 nucleotides read TGTGCCAGCAGTTTCTCGCGGAGCACAGATACGCAGTATTTT. This encodes CASSFSRSTDTQYF.

CDR3 coding DNA: TGTGCCAGCAGTGGTGACGGGGCCAATCAGCCCCAGCATTTT. This gives the protein CASSGDGANQPQHF. The V gene is TRBV25-1, the J gene TRBJ1-5; D might be TRBD1 (5 bases). Deletions cut 4 bases from V and 3 bases from J, with 10 bases between. The length of the CDR3 is 14 residues. CDR1 is MGHDK and CDR2 is SYGVNS in the germline V gene.

The chain uses TRBV28 and TRBJ2-6, with 7 bases that match TRBD2. The CDR3 runs 15 residues. The junction had 1 base not matched to a gene; V was cut back by 3 bases and J by 2 bases. Germline assignment: CDR1 MDHEN and CDR2 SYDVKM. For the CDR3, the DNA is TGTGCCAGCAGTTTGGGGGGGGCTGGGGCCAACGTCCTGACTTTC. Translation gives CASSLGGAGANVLTF.

The J gene is TRBJ1-4, the V gene TRBV7-2; D is possibly TRBD1 (5 bases). Trimming took 3 bases from V and 7 from J, leaving 15 bases between them. The CDR3 sequence is 15 residues long. Germline assignment: CDR1 SGHTA and CDR2 FQGNSA. CDR3 sequence (DNA): TGTGCCAGCAGCTTTAGACAGAAGAGTAGTGAAAAACTGTTTTTT. Protein sequence: CASSFRQKSSEKLFF.

This sequence joins TRBV15 and TRBJ2-1; TRBD2 aligns across 13 bases. After removal of 10 bases from V and 12 bases from J, the junction contained 15 bases not matched to a gene. Germline CDR1 and CDR2: LNHNV and YYDKDF (reference sequence). The CDR3 consists of 15 residues. Here the CDR3 reads CAIRDGLAGVERQFF. In DNA form, the CDR3 reads TGTGCCATCAGGGATGGACTAGCGGGAGTGGAAAGGCAGTTCTTC.